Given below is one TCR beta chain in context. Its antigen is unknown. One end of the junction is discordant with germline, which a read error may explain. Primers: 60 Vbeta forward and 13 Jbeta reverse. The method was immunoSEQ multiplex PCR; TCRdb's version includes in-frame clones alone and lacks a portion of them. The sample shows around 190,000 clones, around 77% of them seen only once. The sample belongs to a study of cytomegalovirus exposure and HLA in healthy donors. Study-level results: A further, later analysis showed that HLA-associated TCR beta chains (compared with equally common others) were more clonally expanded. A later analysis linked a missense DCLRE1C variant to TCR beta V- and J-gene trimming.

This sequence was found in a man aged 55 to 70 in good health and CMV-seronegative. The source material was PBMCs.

The CDR3, as DNA: TGTGCCAGCAGTGAAGCCGACAGCATCCTCAATCAGCCCCAGAATTTT. Translating it yields CASSEADSILNQPQNF. V is TRBV6-1 and J is TRBJ1-5; D perhaps matches TRBD1 (5 bases). The CDR3 runs 16 residues. Germline CDR1 MNHNS, CDR2 SASEGT.